The rows below give T cell receptor beta chains drawn from one sample of a study of shared clonotypes between healthy human individuals. Sequencing used immunoSEQ multiplex PCR; TCRdb keeps in-frame clones, though not all of them. Among fewer than 1.8 million clones, approximately 98.5% were seen once, and the ten largest hold around 0.33%. Sample: naive CD4+ T cells sorted from blood. Every receptor here comes from a man aged 25 to 40 in good health. Both conserved end residues are part of each CDR3. The D gene is left open where the match is weak.

D	V	CDR3
-	TRBV29-1	CSAQAQMNTEAFF
-	TRBV7-2	CASSPHGVPEAFF
-	TRBV18	CASSPPNGLAKNIQYF
-	TRBV28	CASRMTGTDTQYF
-	TRBV14	CASSQGRWDHREYF
-	TRBV18	CASSPPGVRDYNEQFF
-	TRBV5-4	CASSQPGLPMNTEAFF
-	TRBV5-4	CASTPRDSSYEQYF
-	TRBV6-4	CASSEGAGANVLTF
-	TRBV7-9	CASSPWGRGDTGELFF
TRBD2	TRBV6-5	CASSSPGLVDGELFF
TRBD1	TRBV14	CASSFRQGVRETQYF
TRBD2	TRBV7-2	CASSPRIGLAGEVEQFF
TRBD1	TRBV28	CASSLFFVRDRRLNEQFF
-	TRBV6-1	CASSNTGSGANVLTF